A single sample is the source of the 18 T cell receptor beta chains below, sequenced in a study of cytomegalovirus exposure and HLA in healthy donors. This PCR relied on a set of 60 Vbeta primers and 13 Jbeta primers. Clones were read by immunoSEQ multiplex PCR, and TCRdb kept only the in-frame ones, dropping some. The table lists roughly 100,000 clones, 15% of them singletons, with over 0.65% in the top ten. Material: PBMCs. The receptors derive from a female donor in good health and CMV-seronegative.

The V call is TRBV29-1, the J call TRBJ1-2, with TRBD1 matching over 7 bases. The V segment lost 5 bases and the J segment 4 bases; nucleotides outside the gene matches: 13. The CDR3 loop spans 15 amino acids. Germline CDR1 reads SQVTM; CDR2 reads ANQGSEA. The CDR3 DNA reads TGCAGCGTTTCTACCGGGACAGCGACAGTCTATGGCTACACCTTC. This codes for CSVSTGTATVYGYTF. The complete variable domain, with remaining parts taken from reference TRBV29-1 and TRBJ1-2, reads SAVISQKPSRDICQRGTSLTIQCQVDSQVTMMFWYRQQPGQSLTLIATANQGSEATYESGFVIDKFPISRPNLTFSTLTVSNMSPEDSSIYLCSVSTGTATVYGYTFGSGTRLTVV.

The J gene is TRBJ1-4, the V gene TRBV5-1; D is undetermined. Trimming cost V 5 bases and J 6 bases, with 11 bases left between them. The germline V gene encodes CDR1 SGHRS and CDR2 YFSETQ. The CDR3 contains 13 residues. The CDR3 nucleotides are TGCGCCAGCAGGACGACGGAGTATGAAAAACTGTTTTTT. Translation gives CASRTTEYEKLFF.

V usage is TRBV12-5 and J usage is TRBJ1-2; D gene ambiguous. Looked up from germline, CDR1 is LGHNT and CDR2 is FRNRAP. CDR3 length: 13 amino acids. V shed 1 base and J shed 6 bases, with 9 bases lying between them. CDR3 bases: TGTGCTAGTGGTTTGGAACAGTACCATGGCTACACCTTC. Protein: CASGLEQYHGYTF.

The CDR3 loop is CAWSFGWTSGVEETQYF. CDR3 nucleotides: TGTGCCTGGAGTTTTGGATGGACTAGCGGGGTGGAAGAGACCCAGTACTTC. The J gene is TRBJ2-5, the V gene TRBV30; 12 nucleotides line up with TRBD2. CDR3 size: 17 residues. V shed 2 bases and J 3 bases; nucleotides not matched to a gene: 10. Germline values: CDR1 GTSNPN, CDR2 SVGIG (reference sequence).

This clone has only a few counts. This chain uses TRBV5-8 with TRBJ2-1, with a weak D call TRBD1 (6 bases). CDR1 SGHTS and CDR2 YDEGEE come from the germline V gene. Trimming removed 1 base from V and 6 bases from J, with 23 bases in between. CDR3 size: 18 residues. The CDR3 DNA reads TGTGCCAGCAGCTTGTCGAGACAGGACCTACTTTGGGTCAATGAGCAGTTCTTC. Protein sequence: CASSLSRQDLLWVNEQFF.

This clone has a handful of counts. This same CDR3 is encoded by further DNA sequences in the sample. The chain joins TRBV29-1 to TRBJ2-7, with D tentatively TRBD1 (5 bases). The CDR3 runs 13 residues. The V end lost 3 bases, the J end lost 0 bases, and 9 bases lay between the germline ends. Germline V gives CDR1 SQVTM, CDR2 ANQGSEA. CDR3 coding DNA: TGCAGCGTTGAGACAGTCAGCTCCTACGAGCAGTACTTC. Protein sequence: CSVETVSSYEQYF.

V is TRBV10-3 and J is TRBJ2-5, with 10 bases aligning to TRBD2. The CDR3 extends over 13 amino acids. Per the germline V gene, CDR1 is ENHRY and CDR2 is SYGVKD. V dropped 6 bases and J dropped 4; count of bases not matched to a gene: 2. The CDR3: CAIREREGETQYF. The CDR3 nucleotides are TGTGCCATCAGAGAGCGGGAGGGAGAGACCCAGTACTTC.

The CDR3 DNA follows: TGTGCCTGGACCCAGTCCCGGGTCGGCGAAGCTTTCTTT. This sequence encodes CAWTQSRVGEAFF. This sequence joins TRBV30 and TRBJ1-1; D unclear. The germline V gene encodes CDR1 GTSNPN and CDR2 SVGIG (reference sequence). Trimming took 4 bases from V and 8 from J, leaving 17 bases between them. The CDR3 is 13 amino acids. The full variable domain, in which reference TRBV30 and TRBJ1-1 provide the parts outside the CDR3, is SQTIHQWPATLVQPVGSPLSLECTVEGTSNPNLYWYRQAAGRGLQLLFYSVGIGQISSEVPQNLSASRPQDRQFILSSKKLLLSDSGFYLCAWTQSRVGEAFFGQGTRLTVV.

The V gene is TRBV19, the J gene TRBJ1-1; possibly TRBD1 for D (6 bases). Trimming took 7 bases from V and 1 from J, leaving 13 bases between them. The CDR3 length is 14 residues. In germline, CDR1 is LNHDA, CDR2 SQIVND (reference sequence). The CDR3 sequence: CASTQGLSNTEAFF. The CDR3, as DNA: TGTGCCAGTACCCAGGGGTTATCGAACACTGAAGCTTTCTTT.

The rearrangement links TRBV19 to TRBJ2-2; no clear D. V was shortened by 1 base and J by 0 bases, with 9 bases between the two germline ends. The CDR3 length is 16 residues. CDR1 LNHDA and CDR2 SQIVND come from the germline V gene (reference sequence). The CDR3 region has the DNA TGTGCCAGTAGTATAGTAGGCGCGGCGAACACCGGGGAGCTGTTTTTT. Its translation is CASSIVGAANTGELFF. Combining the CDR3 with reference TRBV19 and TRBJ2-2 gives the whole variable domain DGGITQSPKYLFRKEGQNVTLSCEQNLNHDAMYWYRQDPGQGLRLIYYSQIVNDFQKGDIAEGYSVSREKKESFPLTVTSAQKNPTAFYLCASSIVGAANTGELFFGEGSRLTVL.

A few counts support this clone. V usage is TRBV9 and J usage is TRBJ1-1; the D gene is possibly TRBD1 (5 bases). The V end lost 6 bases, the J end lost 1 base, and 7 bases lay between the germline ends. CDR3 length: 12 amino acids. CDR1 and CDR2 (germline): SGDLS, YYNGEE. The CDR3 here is CASTTGNTEAFF. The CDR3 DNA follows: TGTGCCAGCACCACAGGGAACACTGAAGCTTTCTTT.

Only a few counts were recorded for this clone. CDR3 nucleotides: TGCGCCAGCAGTGATCTCCGGCGAAGTTCAGGGCTACCTCACTCCGGAGATACGCAGTATTTT. It specifies CASSDLRRSSGLPHSGDTQYF. The chain recombines TRBV10-1 with TRBJ2-3; a possible D gene is TRBD1 (5 bases). Looked up from germline, CDR1 is WNHNN and CDR2 is SYGVQD (reference sequence). This CDR3 contains 21 residues. Trimming took 3 bases from V and 5 from J, leaving 33 bases between them.

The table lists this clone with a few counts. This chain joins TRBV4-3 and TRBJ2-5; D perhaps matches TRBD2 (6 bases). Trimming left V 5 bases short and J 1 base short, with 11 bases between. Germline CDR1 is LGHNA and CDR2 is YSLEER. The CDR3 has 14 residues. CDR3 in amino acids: CASSLVGGQETQYF. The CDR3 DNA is TGCGCCAGCAGCTTAGTGGGGGGCCAAGAGACCCAGTACTTC.

The CDR3 coding sequence is TGTGCCAGCAGCGCCGGGACTACCGAACCCTACAATGAGCAGTTCTTC. This encodes CASSAGTTEPYNEQFF. The V gene is TRBV2, the J gene TRBJ2-1; 7 bases agree with TRBD2. The CDR3 sequence is 16 residues long. Germline assignment: CDR1 SNHLY and CDR2 FYNNEI. The J segment lost 2 bases and the V segment lost 6 bases, leaving 10 bases of the junction unmatched.

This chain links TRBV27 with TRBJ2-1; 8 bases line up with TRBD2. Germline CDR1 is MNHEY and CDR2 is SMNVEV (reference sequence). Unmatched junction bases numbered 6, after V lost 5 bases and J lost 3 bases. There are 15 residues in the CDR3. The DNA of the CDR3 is TGTGCCAGCAGTCCCCGGGAGGGCTTCTACAATGAGCAGTTCTTC. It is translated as CASSPREGFYNEQFF.

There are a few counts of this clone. CDR3 sequence reads: CASSSPGQPGDTQYF. DNA of the CDR3: TGTGCCAGCAGTTCCCCGGGTCAACCGGGGGATACGCAGTATTTT. The rearrangement joins TRBV28 to TRBJ2-3, with a weak D call TRBD2 (5 bases). Trimming pared 4 bases from V and 6 bases from J, leaving 17 bases between. The CDR3 runs to 15 residues. Germline V gene sequence: CDR1 MDHEN, CDR2 SYDVKM.

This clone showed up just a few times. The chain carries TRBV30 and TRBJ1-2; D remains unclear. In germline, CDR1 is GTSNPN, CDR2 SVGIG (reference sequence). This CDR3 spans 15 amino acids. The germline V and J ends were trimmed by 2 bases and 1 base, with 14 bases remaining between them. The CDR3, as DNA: TGTGCCTGGAGTCCATTTGGGCGGGATAACTATGGCTACACCTTC. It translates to CAWSPFGRDNYGYTF.

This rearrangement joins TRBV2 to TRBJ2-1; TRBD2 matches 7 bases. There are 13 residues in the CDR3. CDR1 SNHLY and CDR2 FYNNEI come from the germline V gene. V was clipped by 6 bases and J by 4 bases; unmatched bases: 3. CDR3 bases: TGTGCCAGCAGGCTAGCGGCATACAATGAGCAGTTCTTC. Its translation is CASRLAAYNEQFF.